This entry lists 30 T cell receptor beta chains sequenced from one sample in a study of OX40 agonist ivuxolimab in advanced cancers. Some clones are missing from TCRdb's copy, which holds only in-frame ones; the method was immunoSEQ multiplex PCR. The sample has 70,000 or so clones, around 90% seen once. Sequencing was performed on CD4+ or CD8+ T cells sorted from blood, taken in a trial of the OX40 agonist ivuxolimab. Receptors originate from an adult with an advanced solid tumor such as melanoma, head and neck, liver or kidney cancer.

This sequence joins TRBV10-2 and TRBJ1-4; D unresolved. The ends were cut back, 0 bases at V and 8 bases at J, with 7 bases in the middle. CDR1 WSHSY and CDR2 SAAADI come from the germline V gene. This CDR3 region has 13 residues. For the CDR3, the DNA is TGCGCCAGCAGTGAGTCGTCGAGAGAAAAACTGTTTTTT. This sequence encodes CASSESSREKLFF.

This clone appeared once. This chain connects TRBV7-3 to TRBJ2-2, with a tentative D call TRBD1 (5 bases). This CDR3 spans 15 amino acids. Per the germline V gene, CDR1 is SGHTA and CDR2 is FQGTGA. V was clipped by 1 base and J by 3 bases, with 9 bases between them. CDR3 in DNA: TGTGCCAGCAGCTTAATCGTAGGGGACACCGGGGAGCTGTTTTTT. Translation gives CASSLIVGDTGELFF. Combining the CDR3 with reference TRBV7-3 and TRBJ2-2 gives the whole variable domain GAGVSQTPSNKVTEKGKYVELRCDPISGHTALYWYRQSLGQGPEFLIYFQGTGAADDSGLPNDRFFAVRPEGSVSTLKIQRTERGDSAVYLCASSLIVGDTGELFFGEGSRLTVL.

The J gene is TRBJ2-3, the V gene TRBV7-6, with unresolved D. CDR1 SGHVS and CDR2 FNYEAQ come from the germline V gene. This CDR3 comprises 17 residues. V lost 5 bases, J lost 2 bases, and 20 bases lay in between. The CDR3, as DNA: TGTGCCAGCAGCACCCCAGACAAACTATACGACACAGATACGCAGTATTTT. Protein sequence: CASSTPDKLYDTDTQYF.

V and J are TRBV2 and TRBJ1-2, with a tentative D call TRBD1 (5 bases). The CDR3 runs 14 residues. V shed 5 bases and J shed 8 bases, with 18 bases lying between them. CDR1 and CDR2 from the germline V gene are SNHLY and FYNNEI. Written as DNA, the CDR3 is TGTGCCAGCAGTTGGACGGGGGGTATGTTAGGCTACACCTTC. This translates into CASSWTGGMLGYTF. Complete variable domain (other parts from reference TRBV2 and TRBJ1-2): EPEVTQTPSHQVTQMGQEVILRCVPISNHLYFYWYRQILGQKVEFLVSFYNNEISEKSEIFDDQFSVERPDGSNFTLKIRSTKLEDSAMYFCASSWTGGMLGYTFGSGTRLTVV.

The V call is TRBV5-6, the J call TRBJ2-7; 8 bases match TRBD1. CDR3 size: 15 residues. J was trimmed by 2 bases and V by 0 bases; bases with no gene match: 4. In germline, CDR1 is SGHDT, CDR2 YYEEEE. CDR3 protein: CASSLASGGPYEQYF. As DNA, the CDR3 is TGTGCCAGCAGCTTGGCATCAGGGGGCCCCTACGAGCAGTACTTC.

J is TRBJ1-1 and V is TRBV19, with no clear D. This CDR3 contains 14 residues. The germline V and J ends were trimmed by 1 base and 4 bases, with 10 bases remaining between them. Germline CDR1 reads LNHDA; CDR2 reads SQIVND (reference sequence). CDR3 loop: CASSIGVSGTEAFF. As DNA, the CDR3 is TGTGCCAGTAGTATAGGGGTTTCGGGCACTGAAGCTTTCTTT.

For the CDR3, the DNA is TGTGCCAGCAGCTCGGGACAGGGACCTAATCAGCCCCAGCATTTT. Its translation: CASSSGQGPNQPQHF. The chain has TRBV7-9 and TRBJ1-5; TRBD1 aligns across 9 bases. The germline V gene encodes CDR1 SEHNR and CDR2 FQNEAQ (reference sequence). The CDR3 extends over 15 amino acids. The trim removed 4 bases at V and 4 bases at J, leaving 5 bases unmatched.

This clone appeared once. The CDR3 loop is CASSGEGGQGAWNYGYTF. As DNA, the CDR3 is TGTGCCAGCAGTGGAGAGGGGGGACAGGGGGCTTGGAACTATGGCTACACCTTC. The chain uses TRBV2 and TRBJ1-2; 12 nucleotides match TRBD1. The ends lost 4 bases at V and 2 bases at J; junction bases unmatched: 11. The CDR3 totals 18 residues. CDR1 SNHLY and CDR2 FYNNEI come from the germline V gene.

V is TRBV27 and J is TRBJ1-1; D unresolved. This CDR3 is 13 amino acids long. V was pared by 2 bases and J by 1 base, with 5 bases between. Germline V gene data show CDR1 as MNHEY and CDR2 as SMNVEV (reference sequence). The CDR3 here is CASSLNWNTEAFF. The CDR3 DNA is TGTGCCAGCAGTTTAAATTGGAACACTGAAGCTTTCTTT.

The CDR3 loop is CASGTGVWYGYTF. As DNA, the CDR3 is TGTGCCAGCGGGACGGGAGTTTGGTATGGCTACACCTTC. The chain recombines TRBV27 with TRBJ1-2; possibly TRBD1 for D (5 bases). Germline CDR1 is MNHEY and CDR2 is SMNVEV (reference sequence). Deletions cut 8 bases from V and 5 bases from J, with 15 bases between. CDR3 size: 13 residues.

This rearrangement joins TRBV9 to TRBJ1-5; unclear D gene. The germline V and J ends were trimmed by 0 bases and 1 base, with 5 bases remaining between them. The CDR3 covers 14 residues. Germline V gives CDR1 SGDLS, CDR2 YYNGEE. This CDR3 is CASSVAGSNQPQHF. DNA of the CDR3: TGTGCCAGCAGCGTAGCAGGAAGCAATCAGCCCCAGCATTTT.

This rearrangement joins TRBV4-3 to TRBJ2-4, with 9 bases aligning to TRBD1. The CDR3 length is 15 residues. Trimming cost V 6 bases and J 1 base; bases outside gene matches: 4. Germline V gene sequence: CDR1 LGHNA, CDR2 YSLEER. DNA for the CDR3: TGCGCCAGCAGTAGGACAGGGGACGCCAAAAACATTCAGTACTTC. Its translation: CASSRTGDAKNIQYF.

The chain employs TRBV5-1 and TRBJ1-1; no clear D. V dropped 5 bases and J dropped 6 bases, with 23 bases sitting between them. The CDR3 covers 16 residues. The V gene's germline CDR1 is SGHRS and CDR2 YFSETQ. The CDR3 reads CASSWAAGGGVPEAFF. The DNA of the CDR3 is TGCGCCAGCAGTTGGGCAGCGGGAGGTGGTGTCCCTGAAGCTTTCTTT.

This rearrangement joins TRBV15 to TRBJ2-1; maybe TRBD2 (7 bases). From germline, CDR1 is LNHNV and CDR2 YYDKDF (reference sequence). The CDR3 runs to 13 residues. Deletions cut 6 bases from V and 9 bases from J, with 15 bases between. The chain's CDR3 is CATREGGRIEQFF. CDR3 DNA: TGTGCCACCAGAGAGGGGGGGAGGATTGAGCAGTTCTTC.

In its sample, this clone was seen a few times. The chain carries TRBV4-3 and TRBJ2-1; D may be TRBD1 (5 bases). CDR1 and CDR2 from the germline V gene are LGHNA and YSLEER. With 2 bases removed from V and 9 bases from J, the gap between germline ends came to 11 bases. This CDR3 has 13 amino acids. CDR3 nucleotides: TGCGCCAGCAGCCAAACCCAGGGTACTGAGCAGTTCTTC. Translated, it gives CASSQTQGTEQFF.

This clone was found a few times. The J gene is TRBJ2-7, the V gene TRBV7-7; D is unclear. V was trimmed by 5 bases and J by 2 bases, leaving 13 bases between them. The CDR3 contains 14 residues. Germline assignment: CDR1 SSHAT and CDR2 FNYEAQ (reference sequence). The CDR3 nucleotides read TGTGCCAGCAGCCCATTGTGGGCCCCCTACGAGCAGTACTTC. The encoded protein is CASSPLWAPYEQYF.

The chain employs TRBV30 and TRBJ2-2; the match to TRBD1 covers 7 bases. V shed 3 bases, J shed 6 bases, and the junction held 10 bases outside the gene matches. In germline, CDR1 is GTSNPN, CDR2 SVGIG (reference sequence). The CDR3 sequence is 15 residues long. The CDR3 DNA reads TGTGCCTGGAGGACCCGGGACAGCATCCCCGGGGAGCTGTTTTTT. This encodes CAWRTRDSIPGELFF. Supplemented by reference TRBV30 and TRBJ2-2, the full variable domain reads SQTIHQWPATLVQPVGSPLSLECTVEGTSNPNLYWYRQAAGRGLQLLFYSVGIGQISSEVPQNLSASRPQDRQFILSSKKLLLSDSGFYLCAWRTRDSIPGELFFGEGSRLTVL.

This chain uses TRBV2 with TRBJ1-6, with a tentative D call TRBD1 (5 bases). CDR3 length: 15 amino acids. Trimming took off 2 bases at V and 10 bases at J, with 15 bases between the two ends. Germline V lookup: CDR1 SNHLY, CDR2 FYNNEI. CDR3 sequence (DNA): TGTGCCAGCAGTGAAACTTTTTGGACAAACTCACCCCTCCACTTT. This gives the protein CASSETFWTNSPLHF.

The chain couples TRBV10-3 to TRBJ1-6; D unresolved. The CDR3 length is 15 residues. V lost 7 bases, J lost 6 bases, and 16 bases lay in between. Per germline, CDR1 ENHRY and CDR2 SYGVKD. The CDR3 region has the DNA TGTGCCATCAAAAGGTCAGGAGAGGGTAATTCACCCCTCCACTTT. This encodes CAIKRSGEGNSPLHF.

The genes are TRBV4-1 and TRBJ2-7, with TRBD1 matching 10 bases. V shed 3 bases and J 3 bases; nucleotides not matched to a gene: 8. CDR3 length: 16 residues. Germline CDR1 MGHRA, CDR2 YSYEKL. Written as DNA, the CDR3 is TGCGCCAGCAGCCAGCAACCGGGACAGGGGTACTACGAGCAGTACTTC. Translation gives CASSQQPGQGYYEQYF.

Here the CDR3 reads CASSLAGGGGAEAFF. The CDR3 nucleotides read TGTGCCAGCAGCTTGGCCGGAGGGGGGGGAGCTGAAGCTTTCTTT. This chain connects TRBV5-4 to TRBJ1-1; D is perhaps TRBD1 (6 bases). The V gene lost 0 bases and the J gene lost 6 bases, with 15 bases spanning the gap. The germline V gene encodes CDR1 SGHNT and CDR2 YYREEE (reference sequence). The CDR3 spans 15 residues.

The rearrangement links TRBV9 to TRBJ1-1; D might be TRBD1 (6 bases). V was pared by 4 bases and J by 2 bases, with 15 bases between. CDR1 and CDR2 from the germline V gene are SGDLS and YYNGEE. This CDR3 contains 15 residues. DNA of the CDR3: TGTGCCAGCAGCTCATGGGGGACACCTAACACTGAAGCTTTCTTT. It codes for CASSSWGTPNTEAFF.

The rearrangement links TRBV9 to TRBJ1-1, with a possible D match to TRBD1 (5 bases). This CDR3 is 15 amino acids long. The germline V gene encodes CDR1 SGDLS and CDR2 YYNGEE. V was clipped by 2 bases and J by 11 bases, with 22 bases between them. CDR3 loop: CASSVSGTEFEVAFF. Written as DNA, the CDR3 is TGTGCCAGCAGCGTGTCCGGGACGGAGTTTGAAGTGGCTTTCTTT.

CDR3 amino acids: CASNPGLGYQETQYF. CDR3 DNA: TGTGCCAGCAACCCAGGCTTAGGGTACCAAGAGACCCAGTACTTC. This rearrangement joins TRBV6-5 to TRBJ2-5; no firm D call. V was shortened by 7 bases and J by 0 bases, with 15 bases between the two germline ends. The CDR3 contains 15 residues. Germline assignment: CDR1 MNHEY and CDR2 SVGAGI.

The gene calls are TRBV7-6 and TRBJ2-7; TRBD1 might be the D (6 bases). Germline assignment: CDR1 SGHVS and CDR2 FNYEAQ. The V gene lost 4 bases and the J gene lost 4 bases, with 23 bases spanning the gap. The CDR3 is made up of 17 amino acids. CDR3 sequence (DNA): TGTGCCAGCAGCTCCCCTAGCCTCAGGGGACCTCCTTACGAGCAGTACTTC. Protein: CASSSPSLRGPPYEQYF.

This clone has a handful of counts. The gene calls are TRBV6-5 and TRBJ2-7; TRBD2 is a possible D gene (6 bases). The V and J ends lost 6 bases and 2 bases respectively, with 17 bases between them. Germline V gene sequence: CDR1 MNHEY, CDR2 SVGAGI. The CDR3 has 15 residues. The CDR3 DNA reads TGTGCCAGCAGCTTGCCCGGGACTGACCCCTACGAGCAGTACTTC. Translation: CASSLPGTDPYEQYF.

J is TRBJ2-5 and V is TRBV9, with a tentative D call TRBD2 (5 bases). The CDR3 length is 16 residues. Germline CDR1 SGDLS, CDR2 YYNGEE. The germline V and J ends were trimmed by 4 bases and 5 bases, with 21 bases remaining between them. CDR3 in amino acids: CASSPKAGGLGETQYF. CDR3 in DNA: TGTGCCAGCAGCCCCAAGGCGGGCGGGCTTGGGGAGACCCAGTACTTC.

The chain is built from TRBV10-3 and TRBJ2-1; 7 nucleotides align to TRBD1. The CDR3 runs 15 residues. The germline gives CDR1 ENHRY, CDR2 SYGVKD. The junction had 6 bases not matched to a gene; V was cut back by 4 bases and J by 3 bases. The CDR3, as DNA: TGTGCCATCAGTGTAACAGGGGAGAGCTACAATGAGCAGTTCTTC. It specifies CAISVTGESYNEQFF.

Written as DNA, the CDR3 is TGTGCCAGCAGTTACTCCGGACAGGGGATAGCACCCCTCCACTTT. Encoded protein: CASSYSGQGIAPLHF. The V call is TRBV6-6, the J call TRBJ1-6; 9 positions match TRBD1. The CDR3 is 15 residues long. The V segment lost 0 bases and the J segment 11 bases; nucleotides outside the gene matches: 5. Per the germline V gene, CDR1 is MNHNY and CDR2 is SVGAGI (reference sequence).

The chain couples TRBV4-1 to TRBJ2-7, with a weak D call TRBD1 (6 bases). The length of the CDR3 is 16 residues. Trimming pared 3 bases from V and 2 bases from J, leaving 17 bases between. Per the germline V gene, CDR1 is MGHRA and CDR2 is YSYEKL. CDR3 loop: CASSHASRDMAYEQYF. The CDR3 DNA reads as TGCGCCAGCAGCCACGCAAGCCGGGACATGGCCTACGAGCAGTACTTC.